These T cell receptor beta chains were read from a single sample in a study of CD8+ T cells in alopecia areata. Sequenced by immunoSEQ multiplex PCR; TCRdb stores in-frame clones only, minus some. The data contain 140,000 to 150,000 clones, approximately 50% of them singletons. The source was CD4+ T cells sorted from blood, collected at week 0. Receptor source: a human donor with alopecia areata. Both conserved end residues are part of each CDR3. Fields, in order: clone size, D gene, CDR3 length, J gene, V gene, CDR3 protein, CDR3 DNA. D genes are given only for firm matches. Expanded clones get a size class; other rows say once, few or many, or leave the size out.

>.|.|13|TRBJ2-5|TRBV30
CAWSVPFGETQYF
TGTGCCTGGAGTGTACCCTTTGGAGAGACCCAGTACTTC
>.|TRBD2|15|TRBJ2-5|TRBV9
CASSQEGLAGETQYF
TGTGCCAGCAGCCAAGAGGGACTAGCGGGAGAGACCCAGTACTTC
>.|.|15|TRBJ2-7|TRBV27
CASSLAGQRGNKQYF
TGTGCCAGCAGTTTAGCGGGACAGAGGGGTAACAAGCAGTACTTC
>.|.|15|TRBJ1-4|TRBV30
CAWSGTLGTSEKLFF
TGTGCCTGGAGCGGGACTCTGGGGACCAGTGAAAAACTGTTTTTT
>.|.|14|TRBJ2-7|TRBV18
CASSPGGSTYEQYF
TGTGCCAGCTCACCAGGGGGATCAACCTACGAGCAGTACTTC
>few|.|13|TRBJ2-7|TRBV27
CASSLSVGYEQYF
TGTGCCAGCAGTTTATCGGTTGGCTACGAGCAGTACTTC
>.|.|16|TRBJ2-3|TRBV13
CASSFRKTVGTDTQYF
TGTGCCAGCAGCTTTAGGAAGACGGTGGGCACAGATACGCAGTATTTT
>.|TRBD2|14|TRBJ2-7|TRBV30
CAWSRREKPYEQYF
TGTGCCTGGAGTAGGCGGGAGAAGCCCTACGAGCAGTACTTC
>.|.|12|TRBJ2-7|TRBV29-1
CSAWTAAYEQYF
TGCAGCGCCTGGACAGCGGCCTACGAGCAGTACTTC
>.|TRBD2|18|TRBJ2-7|TRBV18
CASSSGTSGSLSPYEQYF
TGTGCCAGCTCATCCGGGACTAGCGGGAGTTTGTCACCCTACGAGCAGTACTTC
>.|TRBD1|15|TRBJ2-7|TRBV15
CATSRDRRQGGEQYF
TGTGCCACCAGCAGAGATCGGAGACAGGGGGGCGAGCAGTACTTC
>.|TRBD1|16|TRBJ2-1|TRBV4-1
CASSQDFQGAYNEQFF
TGCGCCAGCAGCCAAGATTTTCAGGGGGCCTACAATGAGCAGTTCTTC
>many|.|13|TRBJ2-3|TRBV5-4
CASSPTSTDTQYF
TGTGCCAGCAGCCCAACTAGCACAGATACGCAGTATTTT
>few|.|13|TRBJ1-1|TRBV7-2
CASSVPGNTEAFF
TGTGCCAGCAGCGTACCCGGGAACACTGAAGCTTTCTTT
>few|TRBD1|14|TRBJ2-3|TRBV29-1
CSVGQASSTDTQYF
TGCAGCGTAGGACAGGCTTCTAGCACAGATACGCAGTATTTT
>few|TRBD1|14|TRBJ1-1|TRBV5-4
CASSLGAGGTEAFF
TGTGCCAGCAGCTTGGGGGCAGGGGGAACTGAAGCTTTCTTT
>.|TRBD2|16|TRBJ2-3|TRBV27
CASSPRGSGNTDTQYF
TGTGCCAGCAGTCCCCGGGGGAGCGGGAACACAGATACGCAGTATTTT
>few|.|14|TRBJ2-7|TRBV5-1
CASSFWQGSYEQYF
TGCGCCAGCAGCTTTTGGCAGGGGTCCTACGAGCAGTACTTC
>.|TRBD1|13|TRBJ1-2|TRBV9
CASSETGDYGYTF
TGTGCCAGCAGCGAAACAGGGGACTATGGCTACACCTTC
>.|.|13|TRBJ1-3|TRBV7-9
CASSLDSGNTIYF
TGTGCCAGCAGCTTGGACTCTGGAAACACCATATATTTT
>.|.|14|TRBJ1-1|TRBV29-1
CSVLKDLMNTEAFF
TGCAGCGTCCTAAAAGATCTCATGAACACTGAAGCTTTCTTT
>few|.|15|TRBJ1-5|TRBV30
CAWSVKGTGNQPQHF
TGTGCCTGGAGTGTAAAGGGGACGGGTAATCAGCCCCAGCATTTT
>.|.|15|TRBJ2-7|TRBV2
CASSEPGTGNYEQYF
TGTGCCAGCAGTGAACCCGGGACGGGGAACTACGAGCAGTACTTC
>.|TRBD2|14|TRBJ2-1|TRBV4-3
CASSGGGRAAEQFF
TGCGCCAGCAGTGGGGGAGGGAGAGCAGCTGAGCAGTTCTTC
>few|.|13|TRBJ2-1|TRBV5-6
CASSFYGDNEQFF
TGTGCCAGCAGCTTCTATGGGGACAATGAGCAGTTCTTC
>.|.|14|TRBJ2-4|TRBV29-1
CSVALRLAKNIQYF
TGCAGCGTTGCCCTCCGATTAGCCAAAAACATTCAGTACTTC
>few|TRBD2|12|TRBJ2-1|TRBV29-1
CSVASGRAEQFF
TGCAGCGTGGCTAGCGGGAGGGCGGAGCAGTTCTTC